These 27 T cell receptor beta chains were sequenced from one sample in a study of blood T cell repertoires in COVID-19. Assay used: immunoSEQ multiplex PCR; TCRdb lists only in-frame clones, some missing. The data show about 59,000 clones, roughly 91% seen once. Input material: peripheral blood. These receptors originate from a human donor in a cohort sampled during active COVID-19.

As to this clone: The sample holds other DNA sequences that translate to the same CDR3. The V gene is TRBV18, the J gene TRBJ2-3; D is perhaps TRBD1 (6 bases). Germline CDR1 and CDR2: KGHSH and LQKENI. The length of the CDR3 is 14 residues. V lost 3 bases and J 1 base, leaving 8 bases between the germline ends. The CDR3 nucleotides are TGTGCCAGCTCACCTCGACAGGGCACAGATACGCAGTATTTT. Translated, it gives CASSPRQGTDTQYF.

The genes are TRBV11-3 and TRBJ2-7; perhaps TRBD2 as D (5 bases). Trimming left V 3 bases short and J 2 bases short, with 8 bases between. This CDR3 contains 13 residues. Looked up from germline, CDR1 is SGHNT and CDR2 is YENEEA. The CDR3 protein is CASSFSGTYEQYF. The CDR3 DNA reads TGTGCCAGCAGCTTCTCCGGGACCTACGAGCAGTACTTC.

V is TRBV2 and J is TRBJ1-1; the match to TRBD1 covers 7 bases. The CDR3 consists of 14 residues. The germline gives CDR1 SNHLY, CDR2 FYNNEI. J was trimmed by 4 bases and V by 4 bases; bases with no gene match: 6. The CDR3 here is CASSADRVATEAFF. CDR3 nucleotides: TGTGCCAGCAGTGCCGACAGGGTGGCCACTGAAGCTTTCTTT.

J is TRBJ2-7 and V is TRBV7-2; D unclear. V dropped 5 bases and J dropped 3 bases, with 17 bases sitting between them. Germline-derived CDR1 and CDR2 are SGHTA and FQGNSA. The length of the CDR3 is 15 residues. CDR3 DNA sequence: TGTGCCAGCAGCGTACCGTCGGTTCGTGTCTACGAGCAGTACTTC. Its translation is CASSVPSVRVYEQYF.

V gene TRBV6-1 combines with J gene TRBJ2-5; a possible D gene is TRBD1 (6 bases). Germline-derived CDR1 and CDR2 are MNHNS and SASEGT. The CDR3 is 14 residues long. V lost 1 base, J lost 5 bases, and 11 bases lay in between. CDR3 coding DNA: TGTGCCAGCAGTGAAGGGGGGCAGGGGGAGACCCAGTACTTC. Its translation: CASSEGGQGETQYF.

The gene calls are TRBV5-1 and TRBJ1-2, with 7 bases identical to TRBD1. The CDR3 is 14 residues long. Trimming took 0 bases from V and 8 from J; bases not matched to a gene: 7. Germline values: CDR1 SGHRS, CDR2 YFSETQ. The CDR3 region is CASSLEGQAYGYTF. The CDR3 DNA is TGCGCCAGCAGCTTGGAAGGACAGGCCTACGGCTACACCTTC.

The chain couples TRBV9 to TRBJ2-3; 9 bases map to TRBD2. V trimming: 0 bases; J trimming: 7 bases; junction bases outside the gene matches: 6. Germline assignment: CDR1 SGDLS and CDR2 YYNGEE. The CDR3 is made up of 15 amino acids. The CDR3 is CASSVGGGGVNTQYF. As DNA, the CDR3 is TGTGCCAGCAGCGTAGGAGGCGGGGGGGTAAATACGCAGTATTTT.

The CDR3 DNA reads as TGTGCCAGCAGCCAAGAAGGGGCGTCGTCCGTAAACAATGAGCAGTTCTTC. Protein sequence: CASSQEGASSVNNEQFF. This chain uses TRBV3-1 (or the pseudogene TRBV3-2) with TRBJ2-1; D is perhaps TRBD1 (5 bases). The CDR3 has 17 residues. Germline V gives CDR1 LGHDT, CDR2 YNNKEL (reference sequence). With 0 bases removed from V and 5 bases from J, the gap between germline ends came to 17 bases.

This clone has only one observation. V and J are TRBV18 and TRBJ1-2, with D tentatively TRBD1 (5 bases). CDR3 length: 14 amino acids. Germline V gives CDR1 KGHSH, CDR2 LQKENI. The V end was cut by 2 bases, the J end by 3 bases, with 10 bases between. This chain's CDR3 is CASSPVARDYGYTF. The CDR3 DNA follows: TGTGCCAGCTCACCAGTTGCCAGGGACTATGGCTACACCTTC.

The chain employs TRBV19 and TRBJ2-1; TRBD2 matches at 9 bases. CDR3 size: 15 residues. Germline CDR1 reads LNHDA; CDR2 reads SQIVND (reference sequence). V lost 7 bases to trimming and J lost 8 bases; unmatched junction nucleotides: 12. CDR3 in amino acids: CASTRRGGKVDEQFF. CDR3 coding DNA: TGTGCCAGTACGAGGCGGGGGGGGAAGGTAGATGAGCAGTTCTTC. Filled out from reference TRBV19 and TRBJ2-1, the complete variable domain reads DGGITQSPKYLFRKEGQNVTLSCEQNLNHDAMYWYRQDPGQGLRLIYYSQIVNDFQKGDIAEGYSVSREKKESFPLTVTSAQKNPTAFYLCASTRRGGKVDEQFFGPGTRLTVL.

CDR3 amino acids: CASSLVGGDYGYTF. CDR3 DNA: TGTGCCAGCAGCTTAGTAGGAGGGGACTATGGCTACACCTTC. The chain employs TRBV7-6 and TRBJ1-2, with D possibly being TRBD1 (5 bases). The CDR3 sequence is 14 residues long. CDR1 is SGHVS, CDR2 FNYEAQ, per germline. The V end was cut by 1 base, the J end by 3 bases, with 9 bases between.

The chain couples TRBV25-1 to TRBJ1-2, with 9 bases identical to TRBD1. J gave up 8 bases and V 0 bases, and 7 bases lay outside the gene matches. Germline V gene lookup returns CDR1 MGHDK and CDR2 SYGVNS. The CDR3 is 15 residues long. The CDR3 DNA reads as TGTGCCAGCAGTGAATATGGGACAGGGAATATCGGCTACACCTTC. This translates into CASSEYGTGNIGYTF.

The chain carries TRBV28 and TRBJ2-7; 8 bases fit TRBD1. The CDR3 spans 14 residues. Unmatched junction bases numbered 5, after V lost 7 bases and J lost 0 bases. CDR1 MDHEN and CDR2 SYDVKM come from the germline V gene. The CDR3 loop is CASITGGSSYEQYF. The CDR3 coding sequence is TGTGCCAGCATCACAGGGGGGAGCTCCTACGAGCAGTACTTC.

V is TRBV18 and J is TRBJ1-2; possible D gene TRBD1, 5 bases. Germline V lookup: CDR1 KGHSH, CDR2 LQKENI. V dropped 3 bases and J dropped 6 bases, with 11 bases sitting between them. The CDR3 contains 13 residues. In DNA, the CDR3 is TGTGCCAGCTCACCGGGGCAAACCCATGGCTACACCTTC. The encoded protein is CASSPGQTHGYTF.

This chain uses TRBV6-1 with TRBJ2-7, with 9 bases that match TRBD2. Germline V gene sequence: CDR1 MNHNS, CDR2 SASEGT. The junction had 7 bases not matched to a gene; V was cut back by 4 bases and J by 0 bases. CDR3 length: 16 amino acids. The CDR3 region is CASSVSSGASSYEQYF. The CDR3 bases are TGTGCCAGCAGTGTATCTAGCGGGGCGAGCTCCTACGAGCAGTACTTC.

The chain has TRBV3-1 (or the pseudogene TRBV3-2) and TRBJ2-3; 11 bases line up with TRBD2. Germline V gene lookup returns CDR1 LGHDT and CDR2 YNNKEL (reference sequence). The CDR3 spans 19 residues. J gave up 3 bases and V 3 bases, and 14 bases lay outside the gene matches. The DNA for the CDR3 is TGTGCCAGCAGCCATCGGGGTAGCGGGGGGGCCTCGTGGACAGATACGCAGTATTTT. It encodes CASSHRGSGGASWTDTQYF.

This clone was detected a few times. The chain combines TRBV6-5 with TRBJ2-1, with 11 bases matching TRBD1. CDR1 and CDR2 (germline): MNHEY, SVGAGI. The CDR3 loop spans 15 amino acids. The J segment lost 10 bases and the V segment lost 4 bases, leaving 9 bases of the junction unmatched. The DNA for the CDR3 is TGTGCCAGCAGTTCAATGGACAGGGGGCCAGGGGAGCAGTTCTTC. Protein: CASSSMDRGPGEQFF.

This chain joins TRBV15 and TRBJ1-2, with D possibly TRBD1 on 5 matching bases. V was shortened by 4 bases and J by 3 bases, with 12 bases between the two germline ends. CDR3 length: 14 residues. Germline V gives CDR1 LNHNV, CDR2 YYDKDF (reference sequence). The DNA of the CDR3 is TGTGCCACCAGCATAGACAGTATCTACTATGGCTACACCTTC. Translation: CATSIDSIYYGYTF.

CDR3 nucleotide sequence: TGCAGCATCGCCCCCGGGACAGACACAGATACGCAGTATTTT. It specifies CSIAPGTDTDTQYF. This chain joins TRBV29-1 and TRBJ2-3, with 7 bases fitting TRBD1. Germline CDR1 reads SQVTM; CDR2 reads ANQGSEA. The CDR3 is 14 residues long. With 8 bases clipped from V and 2 bases from J, the junction kept 10 bases outside the gene matches.

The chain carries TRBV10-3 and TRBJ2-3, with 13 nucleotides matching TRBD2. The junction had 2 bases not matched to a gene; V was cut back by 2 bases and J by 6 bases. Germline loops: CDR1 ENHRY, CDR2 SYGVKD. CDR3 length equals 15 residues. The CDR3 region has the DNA TGTGCCATCAGTGAGCCGACTAGCGGGAGGGATACGCAGTATTTT. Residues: CAISEPTSGRDTQYF.

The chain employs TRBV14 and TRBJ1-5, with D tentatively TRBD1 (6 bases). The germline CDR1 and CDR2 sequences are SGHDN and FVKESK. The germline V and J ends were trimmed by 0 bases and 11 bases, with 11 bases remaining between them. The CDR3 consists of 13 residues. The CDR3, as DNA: TGTGCCAGCAGCCAAGAAGCCCAGGGGACCCAGCATTTT. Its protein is CASSQEAQGTQHF.

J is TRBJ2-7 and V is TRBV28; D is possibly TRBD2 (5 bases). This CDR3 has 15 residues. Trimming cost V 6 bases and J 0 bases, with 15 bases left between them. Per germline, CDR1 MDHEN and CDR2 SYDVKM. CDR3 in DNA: TGTGCCAGCAGCCGCGGAGGTCAGGACTCCTACGAGCAGTACTTC. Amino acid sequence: CASSRGGQDSYEQYF. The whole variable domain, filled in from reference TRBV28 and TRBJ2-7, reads DVKVTQSSRYLVKRTGEKVFLECVQDMDHENMFWYRQDPGLGLRLIYFSYDVKMKEKGDIPEGYSVSREKKERFSLILESASTNQTSMYLCASSRGGQDSYEQYFGPGTRLTVT.

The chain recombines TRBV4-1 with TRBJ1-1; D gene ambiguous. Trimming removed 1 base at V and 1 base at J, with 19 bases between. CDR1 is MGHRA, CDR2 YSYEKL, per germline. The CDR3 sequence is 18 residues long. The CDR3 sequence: CASSQGFTGSGRNTEAFF. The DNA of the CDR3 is TGCGCCAGCAGCCAAGGTTTTACGGGAAGTGGGAGGAACACTGAAGCTTTCTTT.

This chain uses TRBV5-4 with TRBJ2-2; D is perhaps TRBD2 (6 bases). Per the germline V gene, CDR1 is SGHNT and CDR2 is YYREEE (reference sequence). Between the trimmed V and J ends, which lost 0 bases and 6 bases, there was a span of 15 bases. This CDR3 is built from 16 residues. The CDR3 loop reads CASSLGGGLRAGELFF. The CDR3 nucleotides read TGTGCCAGCAGCTTGGGGGGAGGTCTGCGGGCCGGGGAGCTGTTTTTT. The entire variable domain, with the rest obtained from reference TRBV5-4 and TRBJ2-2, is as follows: ETGVTQSPTHLIKTRGQQVTLRCSSQSGHNTVSWYQQALGQGPQFIFQYYREEENGRGNFPPRFSGLQFPNYSSELNVNALELDDSALYLCASSLGGGLRAGELFFGEGSRLTVL.

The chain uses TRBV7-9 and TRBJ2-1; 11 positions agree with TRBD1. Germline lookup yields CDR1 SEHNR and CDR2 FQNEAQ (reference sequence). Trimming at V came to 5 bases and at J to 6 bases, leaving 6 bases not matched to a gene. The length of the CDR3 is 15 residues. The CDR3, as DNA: TGTGCCAGCAGCCGAACCGGGACAGGGGGCAATGAGCAGTTCTTC. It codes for CASSRTGTGGNEQFF.

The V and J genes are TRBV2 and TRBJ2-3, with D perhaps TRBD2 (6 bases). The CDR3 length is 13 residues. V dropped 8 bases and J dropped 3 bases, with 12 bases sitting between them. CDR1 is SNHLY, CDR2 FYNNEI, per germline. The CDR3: CASVGRLTDTQYF. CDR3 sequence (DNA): TGTGCCAGCGTCGGGAGATTAACAGATACGCAGTATTTT.

Written as DNA, the CDR3 is TGTGCCAGCAGCGTAGCTATGGGGCGAGATGGTTCGGGCACTGAAGCTTTCTTT. Encoded protein: CASSVAMGRDGSGTEAFF. J is TRBJ1-1 and V is TRBV9, with D possibly TRBD1 on 5 matching bases. V was trimmed by 0 bases and J by 4 bases, leaving 22 bases between them. The CDR3 contains 18 residues. Per the germline V gene, CDR1 is SGDLS and CDR2 is YYNGEE.